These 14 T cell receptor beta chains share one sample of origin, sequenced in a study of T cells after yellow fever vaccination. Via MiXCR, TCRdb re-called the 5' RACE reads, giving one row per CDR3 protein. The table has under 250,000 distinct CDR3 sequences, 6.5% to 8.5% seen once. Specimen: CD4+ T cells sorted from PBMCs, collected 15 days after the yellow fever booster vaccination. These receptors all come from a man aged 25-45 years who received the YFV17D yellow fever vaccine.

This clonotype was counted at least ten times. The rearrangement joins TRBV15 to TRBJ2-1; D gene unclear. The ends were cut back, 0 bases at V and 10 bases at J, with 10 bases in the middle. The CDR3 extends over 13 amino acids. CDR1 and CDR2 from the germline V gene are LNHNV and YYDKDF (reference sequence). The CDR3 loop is CATSRDPAAEQFF. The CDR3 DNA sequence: TGTGCCACCAGCAGAGATCCGGCGGCAGAGCAGTTCTTC.

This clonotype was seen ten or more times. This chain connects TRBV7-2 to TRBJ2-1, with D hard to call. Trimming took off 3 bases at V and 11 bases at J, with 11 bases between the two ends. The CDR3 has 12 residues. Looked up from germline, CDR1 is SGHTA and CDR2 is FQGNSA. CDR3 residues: CASSFSAGQQFF. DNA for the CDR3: TGTGCCAGCAGCTTCTCGGCCGGGCAGCAGTTCTTC.

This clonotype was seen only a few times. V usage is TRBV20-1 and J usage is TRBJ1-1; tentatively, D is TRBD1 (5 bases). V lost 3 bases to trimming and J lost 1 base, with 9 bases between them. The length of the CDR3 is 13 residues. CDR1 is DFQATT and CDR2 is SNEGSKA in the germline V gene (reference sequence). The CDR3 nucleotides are TGCAGTGCTAGGCGGCAGGGGAACACTGAAGCTTTCTTT. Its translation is CSARRQGNTEAFF.

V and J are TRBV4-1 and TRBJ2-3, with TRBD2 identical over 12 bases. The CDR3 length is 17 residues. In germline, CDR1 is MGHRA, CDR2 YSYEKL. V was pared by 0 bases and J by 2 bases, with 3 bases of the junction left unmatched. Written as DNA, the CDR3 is TGCGCCAGCAGCCAAGATCTAGCGGGAGGGTACACAGATACGCAGTATTTT. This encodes CASSQDLAGGYTDTQYF.

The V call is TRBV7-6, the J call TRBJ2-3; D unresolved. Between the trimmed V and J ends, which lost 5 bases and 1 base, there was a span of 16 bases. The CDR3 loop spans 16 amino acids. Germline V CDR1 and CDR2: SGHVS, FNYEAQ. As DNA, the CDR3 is TGTGCCAGCAGCCTAGGCCTAGGTGGTGGCACAGATACGCAGTATTTT. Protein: CASSLGLGGGTDTQYF.

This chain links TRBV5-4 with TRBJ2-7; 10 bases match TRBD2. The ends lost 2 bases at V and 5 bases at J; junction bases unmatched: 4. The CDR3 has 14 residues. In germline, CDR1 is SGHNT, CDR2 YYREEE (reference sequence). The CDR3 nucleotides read TGTGCCAGCAGCTTCAGAGGACTAGCGGACGAGCAGTACTTC. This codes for CASSFRGLADEQYF.

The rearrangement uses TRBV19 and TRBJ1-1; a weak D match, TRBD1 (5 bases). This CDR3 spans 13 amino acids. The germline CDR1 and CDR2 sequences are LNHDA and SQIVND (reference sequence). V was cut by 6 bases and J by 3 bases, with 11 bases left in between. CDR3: CASSPQVDTEAFF. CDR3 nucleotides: TGTGCCAGTAGCCCACAGGTGGACACTGAAGCTTTCTTT.

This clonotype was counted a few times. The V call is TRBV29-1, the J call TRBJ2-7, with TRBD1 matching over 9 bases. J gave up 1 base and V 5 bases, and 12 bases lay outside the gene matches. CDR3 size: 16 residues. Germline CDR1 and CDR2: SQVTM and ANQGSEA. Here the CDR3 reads CSVNSAGTGRSYEQYF. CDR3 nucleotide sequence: TGCAGCGTTAACTCCGCCGGGACAGGGCGTTCCTACGAGCAGTACTTC.

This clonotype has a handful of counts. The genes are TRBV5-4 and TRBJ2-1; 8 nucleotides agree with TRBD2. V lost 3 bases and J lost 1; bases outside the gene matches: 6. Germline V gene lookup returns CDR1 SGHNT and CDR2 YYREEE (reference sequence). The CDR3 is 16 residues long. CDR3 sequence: CASSSAGARSYNEQFF. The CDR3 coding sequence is TGTGCCAGCAGCTCAGCGGGAGCGAGGTCCTACAATGAGCAGTTCTTC.

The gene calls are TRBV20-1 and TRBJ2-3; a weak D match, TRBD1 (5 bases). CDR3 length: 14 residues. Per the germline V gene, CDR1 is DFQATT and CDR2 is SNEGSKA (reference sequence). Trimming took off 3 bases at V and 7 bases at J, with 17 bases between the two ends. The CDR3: CSASMVQGGNTQYF. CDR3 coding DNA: TGCAGTGCTAGCATGGTGCAGGGTGGGAATACGCAGTATTTT.

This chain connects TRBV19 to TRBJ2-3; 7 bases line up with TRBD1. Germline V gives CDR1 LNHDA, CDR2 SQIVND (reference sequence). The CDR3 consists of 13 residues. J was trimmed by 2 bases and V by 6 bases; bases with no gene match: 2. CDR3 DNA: TGTGCCAGTAGAGACAGGGCCACAGATACGCAGTATTTT. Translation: CASRDRATDTQYF.

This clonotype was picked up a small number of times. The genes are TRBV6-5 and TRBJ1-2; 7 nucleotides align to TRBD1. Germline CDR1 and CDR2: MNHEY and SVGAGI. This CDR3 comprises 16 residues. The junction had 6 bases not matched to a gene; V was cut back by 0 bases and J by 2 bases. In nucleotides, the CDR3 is TGTGCCAGCAGTTACTCGACATTGACAGGGAACTATGGCTACACCTTC. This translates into CASSYSTLTGNYGYTF.

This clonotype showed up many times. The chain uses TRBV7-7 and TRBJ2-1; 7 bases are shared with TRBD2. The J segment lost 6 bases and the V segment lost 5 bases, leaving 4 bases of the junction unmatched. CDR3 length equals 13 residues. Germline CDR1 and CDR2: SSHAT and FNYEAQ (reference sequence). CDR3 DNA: TGTGCCAGCAGCCCCGGGGGGTTCAATGAGCAGTTCTTC. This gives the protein CASSPGGFNEQFF. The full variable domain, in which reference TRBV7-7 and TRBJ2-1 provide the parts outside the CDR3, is GAGVSQSPRYKVTKRGQDVTLRCDPISSHATLYWYQQALGQGPEFLTYFNYEAQPDKSGLPSDRFSAERPEGSISTLTIQRTEQRDSAMYRCASSPGGFNEQFFGPGTRLTVL.

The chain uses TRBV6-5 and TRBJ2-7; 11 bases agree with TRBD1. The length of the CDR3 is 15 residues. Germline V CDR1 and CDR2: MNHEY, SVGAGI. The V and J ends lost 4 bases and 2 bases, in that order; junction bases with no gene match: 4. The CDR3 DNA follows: TGTGCCAGCAGTTTCGCGGGACAGGGGGCCTACGAGCAGTACTTC. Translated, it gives CASSFAGQGAYEQYF.